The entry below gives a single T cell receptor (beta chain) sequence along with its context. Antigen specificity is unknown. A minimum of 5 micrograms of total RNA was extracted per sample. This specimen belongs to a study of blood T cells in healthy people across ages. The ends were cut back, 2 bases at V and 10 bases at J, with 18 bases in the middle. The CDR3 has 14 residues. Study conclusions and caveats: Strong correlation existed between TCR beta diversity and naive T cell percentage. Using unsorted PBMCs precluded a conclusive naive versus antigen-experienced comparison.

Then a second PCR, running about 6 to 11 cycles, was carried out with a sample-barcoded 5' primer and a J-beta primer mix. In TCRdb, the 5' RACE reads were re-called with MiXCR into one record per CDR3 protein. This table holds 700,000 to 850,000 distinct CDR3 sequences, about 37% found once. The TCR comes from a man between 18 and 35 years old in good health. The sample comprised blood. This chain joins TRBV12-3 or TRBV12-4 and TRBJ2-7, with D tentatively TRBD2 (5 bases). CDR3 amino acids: CASSLHPGYNNQYF. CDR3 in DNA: TGTGCCAGCAGTTTACACCCGGGGTACAACAATCAGTACTTC.